This TCR beta chain was profiled in a study of post-analysis software for immune sequencing data. As for the study in general: As for disease course, relapsing-remitting, secondary progressive and progressive-relapsing multiple sclerosis were all included. Whole-study results and caveats: In patients, about 5 TRBV segments were more frequent than in controls, with TRBV5-6, TRBV5-1 and TRBV20-1 among them. Samples from one preparation batch, clustered by F measure, grouped strongly together. Among multiple sclerosis patients, normalized Chao1 diversity was significantly below that of controls.

In regard to this clonotype: The antigen remains unidentified.

Unique molecular identifiers featured in each of the TCR beta cDNA libraries. It was from approximately 0.91 to 9.4 million T cells that about half a million cDNA molecules came. TCRdb ran MiXCR on the PCR reads and lists one entry per CDR3 protein. The sample carries hundreds of thousands of distinct CDR3 sequences, 30% recorded once. Trimming cost V 0 bases and J 5 bases, with 12 bases left between them. The CDR3 runs to 15 residues. Germline V gives CDR1 SGHRS, CDR2 YFSETQ. V gene TRBV5-1 combines with J gene TRBJ2-4; TRBD1 or TRBD2 may be the D gene (6 bases each). The sample taken for sequencing was blood. This sequence originates from a girl aged 10 to 17 with multiple sclerosis. In DNA form, the CDR3 reads TGCGCCAGCAGCTTGGTTGGGGGGCCCCAAAACATTCAGTACTTC. It encodes CASSLVGGPQNIQYF.